The 32 T cell receptor beta chains listed next were all sequenced from one sample in a study of breast tumors, draining lymph nodes, adjacent tissues listed by TCRdb under 2016. Receptor libraries were prepared by multiplex PCR. The instrument was an Illumina HiSeq 2000. Through fastp at Q25 and MiXCR, TCRdb rebuilt clones from the public reads, retaining in-frame beta chains. Each CDR3 protein gets just one entry, which takes the most common genes and DNA from the rows behind it. The sample includes about 35,000 distinct CDR3 sequences, with 36% observed a single time. The biggest ten clones account for roughly 11% of the sample. The sample was breast tumor tissue. The receptors here all came from a female donor with breast cancer. Some clones in this sample may be carry-over from other donors' samples.

This clonotype showed up many times. The chain links TRBV9 to TRBJ2-3; 8 bases map to TRBD1. Germline V gives CDR1 SGDLS, CDR2 YYNGEE. The CDR3 is made up of 16 amino acids. Losses at the gene ends were 4 bases for V and 2 bases for J; bases not matched to a gene: 9. The CDR3 DNA reads as TGTGCCAGCAGCTCCTGGACGGACAGGGACACAGATACGCAGTATTTT. Translated: CASSSWTDRDTDTQYF.

The chain joins TRBV28 to TRBJ2-7, with 7 bases lining up with TRBD2. The CDR3 covers 15 residues. V shed 3 bases and J 2 bases; nucleotides not matched to a gene: 7. Per germline, CDR1 MDHEN and CDR2 SYDVKM. CDR3 residues: CASSFGSGKAYEQYF. CDR3 bases: TGTGCCAGCAGTTTTGGGAGCGGGAAGGCCTACGAGCAGTACTTC.

This clonotype has at least ten counts. The CDR3 protein is CASSEPGGREETQYF. The CDR3 DNA is TGTGCCAGCAGTGAACCAGGAGGGAGGGAAGAGACCCAGTACTTC. This sequence joins TRBV25-1 and TRBJ2-5, with TRBD2 matching over 7 bases. The CDR3 is made up of 15 amino acids. Germline V CDR1 and CDR2: MGHDK, SYGVNS. V shed 2 bases and J 3 bases; nucleotides not matched to a gene: 6. The full variable domain, with the rest looked up from reference TRBV25-1 and TRBJ2-5, is EADIYQTPRYLVIGTGKKITLECSQTMGHDKMYWYQQDPGMELHLIHYSYGVNSTEKGDLSSESTVSRIRTEHFPLTLESARPSHTSQYLCASSEPGGREETQYFGPGTRLLVL.

This clonotype was recorded at least ten times. This chain joins TRBV3-2 and TRBJ2-5; the table's D call, TRBD2, has no DNA check behind it. TRBV3-2 is marked as a pseudogene. The CDR3 totals 17 residues. CDR3 coding DNA: TGTGCCAGCAGCCAAAAAGGGACTAGCGGGAGGTTGGAGACCCAGTACTTC. This sequence encodes CASSQKGTSGRLETQYF.

V is TRBV5-4 and J is TRBJ2-5, with a weak D call TRBD1 (6 bases). The CDR3 is 16 amino acids. The germline V and J ends were trimmed by 4 bases and 7 bases, with 23 bases remaining between them. Germline V gene data show CDR1 as SGHNT and CDR2 as YYREEE (reference sequence). The CDR3 loop is CASSELGAQGRGTQYF. The CDR3 bases are TGTGCCAGCAGCGAATTGGGGGCCCAGGGGCGTGGGACCCAGTACTTC.

The chain couples TRBV6-2 or TRBV6-3 to TRBJ2-3, with a weak D call TRBD1 (6 bases). CDR3 length: 18 residues. In germline, CDR1 is MNHEY, CDR2 SVGEGT. Trimming left V 0 bases short and J 2 bases short, with 18 bases between. The CDR3 region is CASSYSFSGESYTDTQYF. The CDR3, as DNA: TGTGCCAGCAGTTACTCCTTTTCAGGGGAGAGCTACACAGATACGCAGTATTTT.

This clonotype was seen many times. This rearrangement joins TRBV2 to TRBJ1-2; 10 bases map to TRBD1. Trimming removed 4 bases from V and 7 bases from J; junction bases left unmatched: 9. The CDR3 runs to 15 residues. Germline V gene data show CDR1 as SNHLY and CDR2 as FYNNEI. The CDR3 DNA follows: TGTGCCAGCAGTGGTCCGGGGACAGGGGTTCGTGGCTACACCTTC. Translated: CASSGPGTGVRGYTF. The entire variable domain, with the rest obtained from reference TRBV2 and TRBJ1-2, is as follows: EPEVTQTPSHQVTQMGQEVILRCVPISNHLYFYWYRQILGQKVEFLVSFYNNEISEKSEIFDDQFSVERPDGSNFTLKIRSTKLEDSAMYFCASSGPGTGVRGYTFGSGTRLTVV.

In regard to this clonotype: A much larger clonotype is one base distant, so this may be a read error. The V call is TRBV3-1, the J call TRBJ1-6; D may be TRBD1 (6 bases). This CDR3 region has 13 residues. The V gene's germline CDR1 is LGHDT and CDR2 YNNKEL (reference sequence). The CDR3 region is CANSQVRGSPLHF. The CDR3 DNA follows: TGTGCCAACAGCCAAGTCAGGGGTTCACCCCTCCACTTT.

CDR3 sequence reads: CASSHSARQSPLHF. The CDR3 DNA reads as TGTGCCAGCAGCCATTCCGCGAGGCAGTCACCCCTCCACTTT. The genes are TRBV3-1 and TRBJ1-6, with D unclear. CDR3 length: 14 amino acids. V was shortened by 3 bases and J by 10 bases, with 13 bases between the two germline ends. Germline V gene data show CDR1 as LGHDT and CDR2 as YNNKEL (reference sequence).

In this sample, this clonotype turned up once. A much bigger clone sits one base away, suggesting this may be a read error. The chain joins TRBV4-1 to TRBJ1-3; D call uncertain. The CDR3 consists of 17 residues. Germline CDR1 is MGHRA and CDR2 is YSYEKL. With 4 bases removed from V and 4 bases from J, the gap between germline ends came to 20 bases. This CDR3 is CASSRDLAGASGNTIYF. The CDR3 DNA follows: TGCGCCAGCAGCCGAGATTTGGCAGGTGCTTCGGGAAACACCATATATTTT.

This clonotype was counted many times. The V call is TRBV14, the J call TRBJ2-7; no clear D gene. The CDR3 is 14 amino acids. Germline lookup yields CDR1 SGHDN and CDR2 FVKESK. The V end lost 0 bases, the J end lost 0 bases, and 6 bases lay between the germline ends. CDR3 in amino acids: CASSQDHSSYEQYF. The CDR3 DNA follows: TGTGCCAGCAGCCAAGATCACAGCTCCTACGAGCAGTACTTC. Combining the CDR3 with reference TRBV14 and TRBJ2-7 gives the whole variable domain EAGVTQFPSHSVIEKGQTVTLRCDPISGHDNLYWYRRVMGKEIKFLLHFVKESKQDESGMPNNRFLAERTGGTYSTLKVQPAELEDSGVYFCASSQDHSSYEQYFGPGTRLTVT.

The sample holds many counts of this clonotype. V is TRBV11-2 and J is TRBJ1-4, with 9 bases fitting TRBD1. The V gene's germline CDR1 is SGHAT and CDR2 FQNNGV. J gave up 8 bases and V 1 base, and 5 bases lay outside the gene matches. The CDR3 is 15 amino acids. CDR3 amino acids: CASSLGDRDFEKLFF. In nucleotides, the CDR3 is TGTGCCAGCAGCTTAGGGGACAGGGATTTCGAAAAACTGTTTTTT.

The J gene is TRBJ1-1, the V gene TRBV2; D is unclear. Trimming shortened V by 1 base and J by 3 bases, and 6 bases separated the two germline ends. This CDR3 spans 13 amino acids. Germline loops: CDR1 SNHLY, CDR2 FYNNEI. The CDR3 protein is CASSEVSHTEAFF. The CDR3 region has the DNA TGTGCCAGCAGTGAAGTCTCCCACACTGAAGCTTTCTTT.

J is TRBJ2-7 and V is TRBV2, with 7 bases that match TRBD2. Germline V gives CDR1 SNHLY, CDR2 FYNNEI. The J segment lost 2 bases and the V segment lost 6 bases, leaving 10 bases of the junction unmatched. This CDR3 contains 15 residues. This chain's CDR3 is CASSLRSGVTYEQYF. As DNA, the CDR3 is TGTGCCAGCAGCTTAAGAAGCGGGGTGACCTACGAGCAGTACTTC. The complete variable domain, with remaining parts taken from reference TRBV2 and TRBJ2-7, reads EPEVTQTPSHQVTQMGQEVILRCVPISNHLYFYWYRQILGQKVEFLVSFYNNEISEKSEIFDDQFSVERPDGSNFTLKIRSTKLEDSAMYFCASSLRSGVTYEQYFGPGTRLTVT.

This clonotype was counted ten times or more. The V call is TRBV10-2, the J call TRBJ1-2; D remains unclear. Germline CDR1 reads WSHSY; CDR2 reads SAAADI. The CDR3 consists of 14 residues. Trimming stripped 0 bases from V and 4 bases from J, with 9 bases between. CDR3 sequence (DNA): TGCGCCAGCAGTGAGTCTCGACACGCCTATGGCTACACCTTC. Amino acids: CASSESRHAYGYTF.

Relative to its sample, this clonotype is medium-sized (0.01 to 0.1%). V is TRBV2 and J is TRBJ2-5; TRBD2 matches at 7 bases. Germline V CDR1 and CDR2: SNHLY, FYNNEI. V lost 6 bases and J lost 5; bases outside the gene matches: 12. The CDR3 spans 15 residues. The CDR3 protein is CASRPLGTIVETQYF. The CDR3 nucleotides are TGTGCCAGCAGACCGCTTGGGACTATAGTGGAGACCCAGTACTTC.

There are many counts of this clonotype. The chain employs TRBV15 and TRBJ2-2; TRBD2 matches at 12 bases. This CDR3 comprises 15 residues. Germline-derived CDR1 and CDR2 are LNHNV and YYDKDF (reference sequence). Trimming took 5 bases from V and 5 from J; bases not matched to a gene: 3. The CDR3 is CATSASGRVTGELFF. The CDR3 DNA reads TGTGCCACCAGCGCTAGCGGGAGGGTGACCGGGGAGCTGTTTTTT.

This chain links TRBV20-1 with TRBJ2-7, with 7 bases that match TRBD2. Germline lookup yields CDR1 DFQATT and CDR2 SNEGSKA (reference sequence). V lost 6 bases and J lost 0; bases outside the gene matches: 8. CDR3 length: 14 amino acids. The DNA of the CDR3 is TGCAGTGCCCTAGTGGGCGGGAGCTCCTACGAGCAGTACTTC. The encoded protein is CSALVGGSSYEQYF.

In its sample, this clonotype was seen many times. CDR3 amino acids: CASSWFGGRTYNEQFF. CDR3 sequence (DNA): TGTGCCAGCAGCTGGTTTGGCGGGAGGACCTACAATGAGCAGTTCTTC. The chain recombines TRBV7-2 with TRBJ2-1; 8 bases align to TRBD2. This CDR3 spans 16 amino acids. Germline V lookup: CDR1 SGHTA, CDR2 FQGNSA. The trim removed 4 bases at V and 2 bases at J, leaving 7 bases unmatched.

The chain carries TRBV20-1 and TRBJ2-1; 9 positions agree with TRBD2. Germline trimming cut 6 bases from V and 8 bases from J; bases unmatched to any gene: 17. The V gene's germline CDR1 is DFQATT and CDR2 SNEGSKA (reference sequence). The CDR3 totals 16 residues. The CDR3, as DNA: TGCAGTGCCCTGAACGTTACTAGCGGGTTAGGGGATGAGCAGTTCTTC. This translates into CSALNVTSGLGDEQFF.

This clonotype was recorded at least ten times. The chain has TRBV11-3 and TRBJ2-2, with unresolved D. The V gene lost 5 bases and the J gene lost 6 bases, with 13 bases spanning the gap. The CDR3 is made up of 14 amino acids. CDR1 is SGHNT and CDR2 is YENEEA in the germline V gene. The CDR3, as DNA: TGTGCCAGCAGCAAAACTGAAGTCCCCGGGGAGCTGTTTTTT. Its protein product is CASSKTEVPGELFF.

This clonotype was recorded many times. The chain is built from TRBV5-1 and TRBJ2-2; 10 bases are a match to TRBD1. The CDR3 is 16 amino acids. From germline, CDR1 is SGHRS and CDR2 YFSETQ. The V and J ends lost 3 bases and 3 bases, in that order; junction bases with no gene match: 5. CDR3 region: CASSYDRGRHTGELFF. CDR3 sequence (DNA): TGCGCCAGCAGCTACGACAGGGGGCGGCACACCGGGGAGCTGTTTTTT.

This clonotype appeared a few times. The V and J genes are TRBV7-8 and TRBJ2-2; 12 bases agree with TRBD2. This CDR3 contains 18 residues. Germline CDR1 is SGHVS and CDR2 is FQNEAQ. Trimming removed 5 bases from V and 6 bases from J; junction bases left unmatched: 13. CDR3 coding DNA: TGTGCCAGCAGCCTCCGGACTAGCGGGATGGCAAACGCCGGGGAGCTGTTTTTT. As protein: CASSLRTSGMANAGELFF.

The chain uses TRBV7-8 and TRBJ2-6; D gene ambiguous. The length of the CDR3 is 13 residues. Trimming removed 0 bases from V and 3 bases from J, with 0 bases in between. CDR1 is SGHVS, CDR2 FQNEAQ, per germline. The CDR3 nucleotides read TGTGCCAGCAGCTTAGCTGGGGCCAACGTCCTGACTTTC. This encodes CASSLAGANVLTF.

This clonotype came up many times. This chain connects TRBV20-1 to TRBJ2-2; D call uncertain. The CDR3 is made up of 13 amino acids. Germline loops: CDR1 DFQATT, CDR2 SNEGSKA (reference sequence). V shed 2 bases and J shed 7 bases, with 11 bases lying between them. The CDR3 loop reads CSARHGAGGELFF. The CDR3 bases are TGCAGTGCTAGACACGGAGCCGGCGGGGAGCTGTTTTTT.

The CDR3 spells CASKEREFPYNEQFF. In DNA, the CDR3 is TGTGCCAGTAAGGAGCGGGAGTTCCCCTACAATGAGCAGTTCTTC. The chain links TRBV19 to TRBJ2-1, with 8 bases identical to TRBD2. Germline CDR1 reads LNHDA; CDR2 reads SQIVND (reference sequence). CDR3 length: 15 residues. The V segment lost 7 bases and the J segment 2 bases; nucleotides outside the gene matches: 7.

With respect to this clonotype: A read error may be the cause here, since a much bigger clone is one base away. The chain joins TRBV4-2 to TRBJ2-1, with D perhaps matching TRBD1 (8 bases). Per germline, CDR1 LGHNA and CDR2 YNFKEQ. The V end lost 0 bases, the J end lost 14 bases, and 20 bases lay between the germline ends. The CDR3 length is 15 residues. This CDR3 is CASSQEQGGGGREFF. The CDR3 DNA reads as TGTGCCAGCAGCCAAGAACAGGGGGGAGGGGGCCGGGAGTTCTTC.

The chain is built from TRBV2 and TRBJ2-5; 9 nucleotides agree with TRBD2. V lost 11 bases to trimming and J lost 4 bases; unmatched junction nucleotides: 8. This CDR3 is built from 13 residues. Germline values: CDR1 SNHLY, CDR2 FYNNEI. The CDR3 loop reads CAGGGGVRETQYF. CDR3 sequence (DNA): TGTGCCGGCGGGGGGGGGGTACGAGAGACCCAGTACTTC.

This clonotype has at least ten counts. V is TRBV2 and J is TRBJ1-5; the D gene is possibly TRBD1 (6 bases). Germline values: CDR1 SNHLY, CDR2 FYNNEI. V was clipped by 4 bases and J by 2 bases, with 6 bases between them. This CDR3 comprises 13 residues. As DNA, the CDR3 is TGTGCCAGCAGTGGGACAGGCAATCAGCCCCAGCATTTT. This codes for CASSGTGNQPQHF.

This clonotype has a count of ten or more. The chain links TRBV20-1 to TRBJ1-6; the match to TRBD1 covers 9 bases. The CDR3 length is 16 residues. With V trimmed by 0 bases and J by 5 bases, 5 bases remained unmatched. The V gene's germline CDR1 is DFQATT and CDR2 SNEGSKA (reference sequence). The CDR3 sequence is CSARDQDRGNNSPLHF. DNA of the CDR3: TGCAGTGCTAGAGATCAGGACAGGGGAAATAATTCACCCCTCCACTTT.

Notes on this clonotype: Being one base from a much bigger clone, this may be a read error. The chain carries TRBV11-3 and TRBJ2-3; D is perhaps TRBD2 (6 bases). CDR1 and CDR2 (germline): SGHNT, YENEEA. There are 14 residues in the CDR3. Trimming shortened V by 5 bases and J by 4 bases, and 13 bases separated the two germline ends. The CDR3 DNA sequence: TGTGCCAGCAGCACCAGACTAGAGGCAGATACGCAGTATTTT. It encodes CASSTRLEADTQYF.

This chain uses TRBV20-1 with TRBJ2-1; D is uncertain. CDR3 length equals 16 residues. Trimming stripped 1 base from V and 6 bases from J, with 19 bases between. Per the germline V gene, CDR1 is DFQATT and CDR2 is SNEGSKA (reference sequence). Here the CDR3 reads CSARVLTRASTNEQFF. As DNA, the CDR3 is TGCAGTGCTAGAGTTCTCACCCGGGCCTCTACCAATGAGCAGTTCTTC.